Presented here are 4 T cell receptor beta chains from one specimen sequenced in a study of blood T cell repertoires in COVID-19. Data came from immunoSEQ multiplex PCR; TCRdb stores just in-frame clones and leaves some out. The sample holds approximately 110,000 clones, 65% to 90% seen once. Source material: peripheral blood. The origin of the receptors is a man aged 50 to 60 with acute or convalescent COVID-19.

The chain uses TRBV3-1 (or the pseudogene TRBV3-2) and TRBJ2-7; D unresolved. V was cut by 0 bases and J by 4 bases, with 13 bases left in between. This CDR3 spans 15 amino acids. Germline loops: CDR1 LGHDT, CDR2 YNNKEL (reference sequence). The CDR3 loop reads CASSQEQAHGYEQYF. The CDR3 DNA reads TGTGCCAGCAGCCAAGAGCAGGCACATGGGTACGAGCAGTACTTC.

This chain uses TRBV6-5 with TRBJ2-3; D gene unclear. The CDR3 consists of 14 residues. Germline V gene sequence: CDR1 MNHEY, CDR2 SVGAGI. Trimming pared 6 bases from V and 2 bases from J, leaving 12 bases between. The CDR3 here is CASRPGRNTDTQYF. The DNA of the CDR3 is TGTGCCAGCAGGCCGGGTCGCAACACAGATACGCAGTATTTT.

A note on this clone: Within the sample, other DNA sequences also encode this same CDR3. The chain recombines TRBV2 with TRBJ1-5; 10 nucleotides align to TRBD1. V lost 4 bases to trimming and J lost 1 base; unmatched junction nucleotides: 1. CDR1 SNHLY and CDR2 FYNNEI come from the germline V gene. The CDR3 has 15 amino acids. Here the CDR3 reads CASSGDRGSNQPQHF. CDR3 coding DNA: TGTGCCAGCAGTGGGGACAGGGGAAGCAATCAGCCCCAGCATTTT.

Only a few counts were recorded for this clone. CDR3 sequence (DNA): TGTGCCAGCAGCTTTCACGGGGATCAGCCCCAGCATTTT. Translating it yields CASSFHGDQPQHF. The gene calls are TRBV7-6 and TRBJ1-5; D is undetermined. CDR3 length: 13 amino acids. In germline, CDR1 is SGHVS, CDR2 FNYEAQ. V was shortened by 3 bases and J by 5 bases, with 8 bases between the two germline ends. The full variable domain, with the rest looked up from reference TRBV7-6 and TRBJ1-5, is GAGVSQSPRYKVTKRGQDVALRCDPISGHVSLYWYRQALGQGPEFLTYFNYEAQQDKSGLPNDRFSAERPEGSISTLTIQRTEQRDSAMYRCASSFHGDQPQHFGDGTRLSIL.